These T cell receptor beta chains were read from a single sample in a study of Tregs in tolerant kidney transplant recipients. TCRdb keeps only in-frame clones here, not all; method: immunoSEQ multiplex PCR. The sample carries 95,000 to 120,000 clones, roughly 89% recorded once. This material consisted of CD4+ T cells from blood, taken before the transplant. The receptor source for this set is a human donor who received a combined kidney and bone marrow transplant. The CDR3 runs from the conserved cysteine through the conserved F or W.

>TRBJ1-1|TRBV7-2
CASSASGTGGTEAFF
>TRBJ1-1|TRBV5-4
CATTTGTETEAFF
>TRBJ2-7|TRBV5-1
CASSSQGQGTYEQYF
>TRBJ2-3|TRBV7-8
CASSFGQGTDTQYF
>TRBJ2-3|TRBV4-2
CASSQDEGTDTQYF
>TRBJ1-5|TRBV6-1
CASSADRGRQPQHF
>TRBJ1-5|TRBV5-5
CASSFDRGNQPQHF
>TRBJ1-5|TRBV28
CASSLEGSSYQPQHF
>TRBJ2-7|TRBV5-1
CASSPGLAGGVGYEQYF
>TRBJ2-3|TRBV27
CASRGQGRGDTQYF
>TRBJ2-3|TRBV19
CASSKVGRGDTQYF
>TRBJ1-2|TRBV9
CASSVTGSFFNYGYTF
>TRBJ2-3|TRBV7-9
CASSLSGSSTDTQYF
>TRBJ2-7|TRBV15
CATSINRGYEQYF
>TRBJ2-7|TRBV6-6
CASSFLEGEQYF
>TRBJ2-2|TRBV7-2
CASSRLRGGQYTGELFF
>TRBJ1-6|TRBV5-5
CASSLSGGQGLTYNSPLHF
>TRBJ2-5|TRBV18
CASSRTGETQYF
>TRBJ1-2|TRBV25-1
CASPRGQGNANYGYTF
>TRBJ2-3|TRBV28
CATRTGGLDTQYF
>TRBJ2-3|TRBV7-9
CASSLGLPGSTDTQYF
>TRBJ2-3|TRBV29-1
CSVESSGGLGTQYF
>TRBJ1-2|TRBV5-1
CASSPTPDRVRNYGYTF
>TRBJ2-7|TRBV27
CASSLPRSGGGYEQYF
>TRBJ1-1|TRBV27
CASSRGTGDGNTEAFF
>TRBJ2-1|TRBV7-2
CASSLVSGGNEQFF
>TRBJ1-1|TRBV2
CASRARTGGDTEAFF
>TRBJ1-2|TRBV5-6
CASKVLSDRVSDGYTF
>TRBJ2-1|TRBV6-4
CASSDSGTAINEQFF
>TRBJ1-1|TRBV10-3
CAISASGGNTEAFF
>TRBJ1-1|TRBV6-1
CASSEGRGPRNTEAFF
>TRBJ2-7|TRBV27
CASSFGQGAMYEQYF
>TRBJ2-1|TRBV6-6
CASSYGGRSSYNEQFF
>TRBJ1-5|TRBV2
CASSDGGQGINQPQHF
>TRBJ2-2|TRBV5-1
CASERQGNTGELFF
>TRBJ1-6|TRBV18
CASSPRITDRANSYNSPLHF
>TRBJ1-3|TRBV14
CASSLKGVLSGNTIYF
>TRBJ2-5|TRBV11-3
CASSQTGGDETQYF
>TRBJ1-3|TRBV28
CASSEQILSGNTIYF
>TRBJ2-2|TRBV5-4
CASAAGGLRHTGELFF
>TRBJ1-3|TRBV5-1
CASRGPGPGNTIYF
>TRBJ1-4|TRBV18
CASSPGQGGEKLFF
>TRBJ2-7|TRBV6-5
CASSYGGGPLYEQYF
>TRBJ1-6|TRBV19
CASSQDSYNSPLHF
>TRBJ2-5|TRBV28
CASSPPDETQYF
>TRBJ2-1|TRBV11-2
CASSLRLGQGEDEQFF
>TRBJ2-5|TRBV10-1
CASSPTSGGEETQYF
>TRBJ1-1|TRBV2
CASSPDRGDTEAFF
>TRBJ2-5|TRBV7-2
CASSLEGRGQETQYF
>TRBJ2-1|TRBV7-9
CASRDRVNEQFF
>TRBJ2-1|TRBV6-6
CASSTTSRLRNEQFF